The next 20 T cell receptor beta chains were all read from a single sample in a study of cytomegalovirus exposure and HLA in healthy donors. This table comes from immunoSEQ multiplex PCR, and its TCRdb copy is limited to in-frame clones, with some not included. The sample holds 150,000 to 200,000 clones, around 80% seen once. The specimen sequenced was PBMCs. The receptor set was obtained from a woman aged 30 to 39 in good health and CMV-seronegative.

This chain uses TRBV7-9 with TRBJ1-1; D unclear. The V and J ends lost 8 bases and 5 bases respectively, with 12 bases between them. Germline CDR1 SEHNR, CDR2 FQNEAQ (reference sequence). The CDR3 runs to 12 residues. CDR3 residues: CASVRLSTEAFF. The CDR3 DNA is TGTGCCAGCGTGAGATTGAGTACTGAAGCTTTCTTT.

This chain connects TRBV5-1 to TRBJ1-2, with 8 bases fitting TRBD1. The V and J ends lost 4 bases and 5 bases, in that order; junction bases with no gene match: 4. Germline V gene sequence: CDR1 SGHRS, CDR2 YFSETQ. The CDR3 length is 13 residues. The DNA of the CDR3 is TGCGCCAGCAGCCAGGACAGGGTATATGGCTACACCTTC. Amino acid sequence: CASSQDRVYGYTF.

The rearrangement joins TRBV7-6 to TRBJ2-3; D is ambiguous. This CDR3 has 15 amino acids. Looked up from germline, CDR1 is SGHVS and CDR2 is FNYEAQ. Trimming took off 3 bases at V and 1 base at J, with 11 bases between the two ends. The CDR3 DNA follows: TGTGCCAGCAGCTTGTCCGGGTTGGGCACAGATACGCAGTATTTT. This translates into CASSLSGLGTDTQYF.

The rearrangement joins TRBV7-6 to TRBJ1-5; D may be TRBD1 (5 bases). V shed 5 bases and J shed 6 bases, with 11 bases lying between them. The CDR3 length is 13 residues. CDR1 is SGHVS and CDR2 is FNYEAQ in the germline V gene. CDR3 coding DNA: TGTGCCAGCAGCCCGAGACAGTTTCAGCCCCAGCATTTT. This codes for CASSPRQFQPQHF. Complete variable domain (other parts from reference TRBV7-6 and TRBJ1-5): GAGVSQSPRYKVTKRGQDVALRCDPISGHVSLYWYRQALGQGPEFLTYFNYEAQQDKSGLPNDRFSAERPEGSISTLTIQRTEQRDSAMYRCASSPRQFQPQHFGDGTRLSIL.

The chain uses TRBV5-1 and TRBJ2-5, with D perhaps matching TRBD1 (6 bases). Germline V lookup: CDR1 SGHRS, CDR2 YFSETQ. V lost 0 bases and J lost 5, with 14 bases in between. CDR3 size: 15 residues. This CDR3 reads CASSLAVRGEETQYF. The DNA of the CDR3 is TGCGCCAGCAGCTTGGCCGTCAGGGGAGAGGAGACCCAGTACTTC.

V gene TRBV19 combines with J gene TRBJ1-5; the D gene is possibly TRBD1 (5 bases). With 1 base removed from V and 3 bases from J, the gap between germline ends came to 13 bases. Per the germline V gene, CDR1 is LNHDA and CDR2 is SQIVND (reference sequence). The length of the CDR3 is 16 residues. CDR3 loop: CASSIVEGAVNQPQHF. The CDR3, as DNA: TGTGCCAGTAGTATAGTTGAAGGGGCGGTCAATCAGCCCCAGCATTTT.

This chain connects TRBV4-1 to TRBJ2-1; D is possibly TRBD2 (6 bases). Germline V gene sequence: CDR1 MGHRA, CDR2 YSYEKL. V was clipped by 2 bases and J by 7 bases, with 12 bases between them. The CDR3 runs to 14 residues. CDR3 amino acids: CASSQFSGRNEQFF. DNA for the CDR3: TGCGCCAGCAGCCAATTTTCCGGGAGAAATGAGCAGTTCTTC.

The CDR3 reads CASSLPGGGDYEQYF. Here the CDR3 DNA reads TGTGCCAGCTCACTCCCGGGGGGAGGTGATTACGAGCAGTACTTC. The chain recombines TRBV18 with TRBJ2-7, with 7 bases fitting TRBD2. The trim removed 4 bases at V and 4 bases at J, leaving 10 bases unmatched. The CDR3 totals 15 residues. CDR1 and CDR2 from the germline V gene are KGHSH and LQKENI.

CDR3: CASSLGLTQGMGEQYF. The CDR3 DNA reads TGTGCCAGCAGCTTGGGACTCACCCAAGGGATGGGGGAGCAGTACTTC. The chain has TRBV7-7 and TRBJ2-7; the D gene is possibly TRBD2 (6 bases). The germline V gene encodes CDR1 SSHAT and CDR2 FNYEAQ (reference sequence). The CDR3 covers 16 residues. V lost 3 bases and J lost 7, with 22 bases in between.

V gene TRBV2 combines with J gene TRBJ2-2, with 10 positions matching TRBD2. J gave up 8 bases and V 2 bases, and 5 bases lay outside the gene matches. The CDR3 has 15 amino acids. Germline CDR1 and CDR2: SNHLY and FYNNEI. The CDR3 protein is CASSERLAGGGELFF. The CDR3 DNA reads TGTGCCAGCAGTGAAAGACTAGCGGGTGGGGGGGAGCTGTTTTTT. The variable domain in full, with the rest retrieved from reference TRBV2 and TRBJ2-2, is EPEVTQTPSHQVTQMGQEVILRCVPISNHLYFYWYRQILGQKVEFLVSFYNNEISEKSEIFDDQFSVERPDGSNFTLKIRSTKLEDSAMYFCASSERLAGGGELFFGEGSRLTVL.

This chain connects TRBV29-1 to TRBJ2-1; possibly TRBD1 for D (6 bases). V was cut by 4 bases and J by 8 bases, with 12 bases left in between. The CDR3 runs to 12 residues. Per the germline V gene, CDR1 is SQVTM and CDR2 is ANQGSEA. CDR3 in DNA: TGCAGCGTTGGGGCAGGGGTCGATGAGCAGTTCTTC. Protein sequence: CSVGAGVDEQFF.

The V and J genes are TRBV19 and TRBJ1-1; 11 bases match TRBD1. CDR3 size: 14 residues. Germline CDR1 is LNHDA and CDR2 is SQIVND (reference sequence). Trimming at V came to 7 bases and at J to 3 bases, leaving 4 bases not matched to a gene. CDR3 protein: CASIGTGGYTEAFF. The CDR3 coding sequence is TGTGCCAGTATAGGGACAGGGGGGTACACTGAAGCTTTCTTT.

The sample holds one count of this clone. DNA of the CDR3: TGTGCCAGCAGCCAGTTAACAGGGGAGCAGTACTTC. Translation gives CASSQLTGEQYF. The genes are TRBV4-2 and TRBJ2-7; D might be TRBD1 (6 bases). V lost 3 bases and J lost 7, with 10 bases in between. The CDR3 has 12 amino acids. Germline lookup yields CDR1 LGHNA and CDR2 YNFKEQ.

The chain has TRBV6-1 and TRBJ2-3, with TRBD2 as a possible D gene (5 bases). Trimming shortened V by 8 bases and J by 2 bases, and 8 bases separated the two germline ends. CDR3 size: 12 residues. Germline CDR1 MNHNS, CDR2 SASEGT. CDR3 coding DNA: TGTGCCAGCCTTCGGGACACAGATACGCAGTATTTT. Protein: CASLRDTDTQYF.

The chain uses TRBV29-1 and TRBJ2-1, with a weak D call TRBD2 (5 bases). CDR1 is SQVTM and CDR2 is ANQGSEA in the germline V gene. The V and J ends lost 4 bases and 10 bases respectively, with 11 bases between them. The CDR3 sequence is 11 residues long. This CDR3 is CSVVEPGEQFF. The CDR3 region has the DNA TGCAGCGTTGTCGAACCGGGGGAGCAGTTCTTC.

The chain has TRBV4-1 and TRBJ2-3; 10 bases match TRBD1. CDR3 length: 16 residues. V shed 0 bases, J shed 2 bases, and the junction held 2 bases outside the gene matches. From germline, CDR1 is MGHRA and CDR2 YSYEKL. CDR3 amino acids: CASSQDGTGATDTQYF. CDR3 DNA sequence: TGCGCCAGCAGCCAAGATGGGACAGGGGCCACAGATACGCAGTATTTT.

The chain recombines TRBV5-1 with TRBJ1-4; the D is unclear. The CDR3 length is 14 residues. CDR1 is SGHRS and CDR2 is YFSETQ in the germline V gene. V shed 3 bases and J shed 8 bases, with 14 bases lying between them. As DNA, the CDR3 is TGCGCCAGCAGCTCAGAGTCTTCAGGCGAAAAACTGTTTTTT. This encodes CASSSESSGEKLFF.

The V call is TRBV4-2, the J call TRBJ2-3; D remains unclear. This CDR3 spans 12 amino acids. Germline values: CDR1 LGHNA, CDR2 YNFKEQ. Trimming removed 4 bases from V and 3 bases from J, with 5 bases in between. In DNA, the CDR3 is TGTGCCAGCAGCCCTCAGACAGATACGCAGTATTTT. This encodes CASSPQTDTQYF.

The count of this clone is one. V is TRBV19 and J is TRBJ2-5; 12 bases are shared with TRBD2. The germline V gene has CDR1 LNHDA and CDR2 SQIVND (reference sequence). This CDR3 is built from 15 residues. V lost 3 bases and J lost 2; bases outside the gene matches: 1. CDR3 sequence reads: CASSMLAGGQETQYF. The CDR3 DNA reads TGTGCCAGTAGTATGCTAGCGGGAGGGCAAGAGACCCAGTACTTC.

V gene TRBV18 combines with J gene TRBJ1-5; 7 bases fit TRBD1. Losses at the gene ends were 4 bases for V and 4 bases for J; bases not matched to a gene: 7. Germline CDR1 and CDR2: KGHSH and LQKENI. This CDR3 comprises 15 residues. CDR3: CASSRDSGGNQPQHF. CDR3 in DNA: TGTGCCAGCTCACGGGACAGTGGGGGAAATCAGCCCCAGCATTTT.